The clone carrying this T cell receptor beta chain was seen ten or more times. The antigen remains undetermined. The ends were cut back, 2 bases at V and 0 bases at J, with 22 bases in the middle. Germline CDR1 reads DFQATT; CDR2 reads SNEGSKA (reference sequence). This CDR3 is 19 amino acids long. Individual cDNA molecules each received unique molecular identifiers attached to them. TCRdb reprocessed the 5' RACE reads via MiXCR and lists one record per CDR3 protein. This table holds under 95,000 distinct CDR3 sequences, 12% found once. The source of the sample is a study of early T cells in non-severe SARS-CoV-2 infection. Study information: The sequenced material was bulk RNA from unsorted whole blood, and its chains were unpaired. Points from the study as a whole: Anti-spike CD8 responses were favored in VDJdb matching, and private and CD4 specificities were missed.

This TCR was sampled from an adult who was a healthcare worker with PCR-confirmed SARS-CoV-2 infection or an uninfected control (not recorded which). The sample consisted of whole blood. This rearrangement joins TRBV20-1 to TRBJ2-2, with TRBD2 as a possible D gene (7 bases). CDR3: CSARLPPGGGSANTGELFF. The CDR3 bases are TGCAGTGCTAGATTGCCACCGGGGGGCGGGTCAGCGAACACCGGGGAGCTGTTTTTT.